These 5 T cell receptor beta chains share one sample of origin, sequenced in a study of blood T cells in healthy people across ages. It was with a sample-barcoded 5' primer and a J-beta primer mix that a second PCR of roughly 7 to 12 cycles was run. TCRdb passed the 5' RACE reads through MiXCR, listing each CDR3 protein once. The sample lists 1.5 million to 2 million distinct CDR3 sequences; roughly 49% were seen once. Material for sequencing was blood. Receptors were obtained from a woman in her thirties or forties in good health.

V gene TRBV12-3 or TRBV12-4 combines with J gene TRBJ2-6; no reliable D call. The length of the CDR3 is 14 residues. V was shortened by 11 bases and J by 1 base, with 12 bases between the two germline ends. CDR3 region: CAGSYLSGANVLTF. The CDR3, as DNA: TGTGCCGGCTCATACCTTTCTGGGGCCAACGTCCTGACTTTC.

The chain combines TRBV7-8 with TRBJ2-6; D remains unclear. V lost 5 bases and J lost 2, with 13 bases in between. CDR1 is SGHVS, CDR2 FQNEAQ, per germline. The CDR3 length is 16 residues. This CDR3 reads CASSPKPGAGANVLTF. CDR3 coding DNA: TGTGCCAGCAGCCCCAAGCCCGGTGCTGGGGCCAACGTCCTGACTTTC.

CDR3 nucleotide sequence: TGTGCCAGCACGGGGCACAATGAGCAGTTCTTC. This encodes CASTGHNEQFF. V gene TRBV2 combines with J gene TRBJ2-1; the D call may be TRBD1 or TRBD2 (5 bases each). The CDR3 covers 11 residues. The germline V and J ends were trimmed by 7 bases and 5 bases, with 6 bases remaining between them. Germline CDR1 reads SNHLY; CDR2 reads FYNNEI.

Only a few counts were recorded for this clonotype. V and J are TRBV10-3 and TRBJ2-3, with 7 bases identical to TRBD2. The CDR3 is made up of 13 amino acids. V lost 10 bases, J lost 5 bases, and 9 bases stayed unmatched. Germline CDR1 ENHRY, CDR2 SYGVKD. The CDR3 DNA is TGTGCCACGCTAGTGGGGGAGGGAGATACGCAGTATTTT. Its protein is CATLVGEGDTQYF.

This chain uses TRBV27 with TRBJ2-7; no clear D gene. Germline CDR1 MNHEY, CDR2 SMNVEV (reference sequence). CDR3 length equals 13 residues. V was cut by 2 bases and J by 7 bases, with 12 bases left in between. DNA for the CDR3: TGTGCCAGCAGTTTACTGACCTCCGCTGAGCAGTACTTC. Translated, it gives CASSLLTSAEQYF.